The rows below give T cell receptor beta chains drawn from one sample of a study of radiation and T cells in renal cell carcinoma. Produced via immunoSEQ multiplex PCR; TCRdb's table is partial and in-frame only. The table shows 130,000 to 150,000 clones, with around nine tenths occurring only once. This specimen consisted of blood, obtained from a patient whose treatment included radiotherapy and nephrectomy. The receptors here all came from a woman aged 45-60 years with renal cell carcinoma. CDR3s include the opening cysteine and the closing phenylalanine or tryptophan. Each record gives: clone size, V gene, J gene, CDR3 length, D gene, CDR3 protein, CDR3 DNA. The D gene is left open where the match is weak. The listing skips clone size in some rows; elsewhere it reads once, few, many or a size class.

size: NA
V: TRBV5-1
J: TRBJ2-7
length: 14
D: TRBD1
CDR3: CASSLKGQSYEQYF
DNA: TGCGCCAGCAGCTTAAAGGGACAGTCCTACGAGCAGTACTTC

size: NA
V: TRBV7-2
J: TRBJ2-7
length: 15
D: TRBD1
CDR3: CASSSARDSLWEQYF
DNA: TGTGCCAGCAGCTCGGCCCGGGACAGTCTTTGGGAGCAGTACTTC

size: NA
V: TRBV6-1
J: TRBJ2-7
length: 14
D: TRBD2
CDR3: CASSGVGLADEQYF
DNA: TGTGCCAGCAGTGGAGTAGGACTAGCTGACGAGCAGTACTTC

size: once
V: TRBV6-1
J: TRBJ1-6
length: 16
D: TRBD1
CDR3: CASSGGTGMVGSPLHF
DNA: TGTGCCAGCAGTGGGGGGACAGGGATGGTAGGTTCACCCCTCCACTTT

size: NA
V: TRBV4-3
J: TRBJ2-3
length: 19
D: TRBD2
CDR3: CASSQFPIGTSGGPDTQYF
DNA: TGCGCCAGCAGCCAATTTCCAATAGGGACTAGTGGGGGGCCAGATACGCAGTATTTT

size: NA
V: TRBV7-9
J: TRBJ2-2
length: 13
D: TRBD1
CDR3: CANRGPGTGELFF
DNA: TGTGCCAACAGGGGGCCGGGCACCGGGGAGCTGTTTTTT

size: NA
V: TRBV10-3
J: TRBJ2-1
length: 17
D: TRBD2
CDR3: CAISERLAGAPESEQFF
DNA: TGTGCCATCAGTGAGCGTCTAGCGGGGGCCCCCGAAAGTGAGCAGTTCTTC

size: NA
V: TRBV10-3
J: TRBJ2-7
length: 13
D: NA
CDR3: CAISEMEGYEQYF
DNA: TGTGCCATCAGTGAAATGGAGGGGTACGAGCAGTACTTC

size: NA
V: TRBV7-9
J: TRBJ2-2
length: 15
D: NA
CDR3: CASSLARGATGELFF
DNA: TGTGCCAGCAGCTTAGCGAGGGGGGCGACCGGGGAGCTGTTTTTT

size: NA
V: TRBV6-5
J: TRBJ2-7
length: 15
D: TRBD2
CDR3: CASSYSGGSSYEQYF
DNA: TGTGCCAGCAGTTATAGCGGGGGGAGCTCCTACGAGCAGTACTTC

size: NA
V: TRBV5-1
J: TRBJ2-4
length: 16
D: NA
CDR3: CASSLEPGTLASIQYF
DNA: TGCGCCAGCAGCTTGGAGCCCGGGACCCTCGCCAGCATTCAGTACTTC

size: NA
V: TRBV5-5
J: TRBJ2-7
length: 17
D: TRBD1
CDR3: CASSNPTRQGATYEQYF
DNA: TGTGCCAGCAGCAATCCGACCAGACAGGGGGCAACCTACGAGCAGTACTTC

size: NA
V: TRBV19
J: TRBJ2-7
length: 15
D: TRBD1
CDR3: CASRGEGQGSYEQYF
DNA: TGTGCCAGTAGGGGCGAGGGACAGGGAAGCTACGAGCAGTACTTC

size: NA
V: TRBV7-8
J: TRBJ2-7
length: 13
D: NA
CDR3: CASSFGPLYEQYF
DNA: TGTGCCAGCAGCTTTGGACCTTTATACGAGCAGTACTTC

size: NA
V: TRBV5-1
J: TRBJ2-5
length: 15
D: TRBD2
CDR3: CASSLLAGDQETQYF
DNA: TGCGCCAGCAGCTTGCTAGCGGGGGATCAAGAGACCCAGTACTTC

size: NA
V: TRBV5-1
J: TRBJ2-7
length: 15
D: TRBD2
CDR3: CASSLSGGQSYEQYF
DNA: TGCGCCAGCAGCCTTAGCGGGGGACAATCCTACGAGCAGTACTTC

size: NA
V: TRBV7-9
J: TRBJ2-7
length: 14
D: NA
CDR3: CASSLGWQTYEQYF
DNA: TGTGCCAGCAGCTTAGGTTGGCAGACCTACGAGCAGTACTTC

size: NA
V: TRBV2
J: TRBJ1-5
length: 13
D: NA
CDR3: CASGTHLNQPQHF
DNA: TGTGCCAGCGGGACGCATCTCAATCAGCCCCAGCATTTT

size: NA
V: TRBV19
J: TRBJ2-2
length: 15
D: NA
CDR3: CASSSVILNTGELFF
DNA: TGTGCCAGTAGTAGTGTGATTCTGAACACCGGGGAGCTGTTTTTT

size: NA
V: TRBV7-9
J: TRBJ2-5
length: 15
D: NA
CDR3: CASRHGRGNQETQYF
DNA: TGTGCCAGCAGACACGGACGGGGAAACCAAGAGACCCAGTACTTC

size: NA
V: TRBV4-3
J: TRBJ1-6
length: 13
D: NA
CDR3: CASSHRGNSPLHF
DNA: TGCGCCAGCAGCCATAGGGGTAATTCACCCCTCCACTTT

size: NA
V: TRBV25-1
J: TRBJ1-4
length: 17
D: NA
CDR3: CASSPQSFSYWEEKLFF
DNA: TGTGCCAGCAGTCCCCAATCTTTCTCGTATTGGGAGGAAAAACTGTTTTTT

size: NA
V: TRBV4-1
J: TRBJ2-3
length: 15
D: NA
CDR3: CASSLEAPGTDTQYF
DNA: TGCGCCAGCAGCCTGGAGGCACCGGGCACAGATACGCAGTATTTT

size: NA
V: TRBV9
J: TRBJ1-1
length: 15
D: NA
CDR3: CASSARGSSNTEAFF
DNA: TGTGCCAGCAGCGCCCGAGGGTCGTCGAACACTGAAGCTTTCTTT

size: NA
V: TRBV6-5
J: TRBJ2-2
length: 13
D: NA
CDR3: CASRDSTFGELFF
DNA: TGTGCCAGCAGGGACAGTACCTTCGGGGAGCTGTTTTTT

size: NA
V: TRBV4-3
J: TRBJ1-5
length: 15
D: NA
CDR3: CASSQDRRAGQPQHF
DNA: TGCGCCAGCAGCCAAGATCGCAGGGCGGGTCAGCCCCAGCATTTT

size: NA
V: TRBV14
J: TRBJ1-4
length: 13
D: NA
CDR3: CASSPSHNEKLFF
DNA: TGTGCCAGCAGCCCAAGTCACAATGAAAAACTGTTTTTT

size: NA
V: TRBV4-3
J: TRBJ1-2
length: 15
D: TRBD1
CDR3: CASSEATGQLSGYTF
DNA: TGCGCCAGCAGTGAAGCGACAGGGCAGTTATCGGGCTACACCTTC

size: NA
V: TRBV5-1
J: TRBJ1-3
length: 13
D: NA
CDR3: CASSLATGNTIYF
DNA: TGCGCCAGCAGCTTGGCAACTGGAAACACCATATATTTT

size: NA
V: TRBV2
J: TRBJ1-5
length: 15
D: NA
CDR3: CASTLDRDSNQPQHF
DNA: TGTGCCAGCACACTGGACAGAGATAGCAATCAGCCCCAGCATTTT

size: NA
V: TRBV9
J: TRBJ1-4
length: 17
D: TRBD1
CDR3: CASSVGTGGNGGEKLFF
DNA: TGTGCCAGCAGCGTAGGGACAGGGGGCAATGGGGGTGAAAAACTGTTTTTT

size: NA
V: TRBV7-6
J: TRBJ2-5
length: 20
D: TRBD1
CDR3: CASSSWSPGTGRGSQETQYF
DNA: TGTGCCAGCAGCTCCTGGAGTCCCGGGACAGGGAGGGGGAGCCAAGAGACCCAGTACTTC

size: few
V: TRBV5-4
J: TRBJ1-4
length: 14
D: TRBD1
CDR3: CASSEDRGGEKLFF
DNA: TGTGCCAGCAGCGAGGACAGGGGGGGTGAAAAACTGTTTTTT

size: NA
V: TRBV6-1
J: TRBJ2-3
length: 15
D: TRBD2
CDR3: CASKGRGGYTDTQYF
DNA: TGTGCCAGCAAAGGGCGGGGGGGATACACAGATACGCAGTATTTT

size: NA
V: TRBV19
J: TRBJ1-4
length: 16
D: NA
CDR3: CASSIGAAATNEKLFF
DNA: TGTGCCAGTAGCATAGGGGCGGCCGCAACTAATGAAAAACTGTTTTTT

size: NA
V: TRBV5-1
J: TRBJ2-7
length: 14
D: TRBD1
CDR3: CASSLGTGVYEQYF
DNA: TGCGCCAGCAGCTTGGGGACAGGGGTCTACGAGCAGTACTTC

size: NA
V: TRBV6-1
J: TRBJ1-1
length: 13
D: NA
CDR3: CASSEGGPYEAFF
DNA: TGTGCCAGCAGTGAAGGGGGGCCCTATGAAGCTTTCTTT

size: NA
V: TRBV21-1
J: TRBJ1-5
length: 19
D: NA
CDR3: CASSKVTTGSRRRNQPQHF
DNA: TGTGCCAGCAGCAAGGTTACGACAGGGAGTCGACGCAGGAATCAGCCCCAGCATTTT

size: NA
V: TRBV21-1
J: TRBJ1-1
length: 16
D: NA
CDR3: CASSKDGTPLNTEAFF
DNA: TGTGCCAGCAGCAAAGATGGGACACCCCTGAACACTGAAGCTTTCTTT

size: NA
V: TRBV10-3
J: TRBJ2-7
length: 13
D: NA
CDR3: CAISGVGAYEQYF
DNA: TGTGCCATCAGCGGGGTGGGAGCCTACGAGCAGTACTTC

size: NA
V: TRBV5-1
J: TRBJ1-1
length: 13
D: NA
CDR3: CASSLGLNTEAFF
DNA: TGCGCCAGCAGCTTGGGTCTGAACACTGAAGCTTTCTTT

size: NA
V: TRBV9
J: TRBJ2-5
length: 15
D: TRBD1
CDR3: CASSVRGRDQETQYF
DNA: TGTGCCAGCAGCGTAAGGGGGCGAGACCAAGAGACCCAGTACTTC

size: NA
V: TRBV7-2
J: TRBJ1-3
length: 18
D: TRBD1
CDR3: CASSLERPGQGLGNTIYF
DNA: TGTGCCAGCAGCTTAGAACGTCCGGGACAGGGGTTGGGAAACACCATATATTTT

size: few
V: TRBV19
J: TRBJ1-1
length: 14
D: NA
CDR3: CASSIDREARRAFF
DNA: TGTGCCAGTAGTATTGATAGGGAGGCTCGGCGAGCTTTCTTT

size: NA
V: TRBV18
J: TRBJ1-2
length: 14
D: NA
CDR3: CASSPRDGNYGYTF
DNA: TGTGCCAGCTCACCCCGGGACGGAAACTATGGCTACACCTTC

size: NA
V: TRBV30
J: TRBJ1-2
length: 13
D: NA
CDR3: CAWRFGRTYGYTF
DNA: TGTGCCTGGCGCTTTGGAAGGACCTATGGCTACACCTTC

size: NA
V: TRBV11-3
J: TRBJ2-5
length: 14
D: TRBD2
CDR3: CASSPGPGGETQYF
DNA: TGTGCCAGCAGCCCGGGCCCGGGAGGGGAGACCCAGTACTTC

size: NA
V: TRBV30
J: TRBJ2-3
length: 14
D: TRBD2
CDR3: CAWNQRGDTDTQYF
DNA: TGTGCCTGGAACCAGCGGGGGGACACAGATACGCAGTATTTT

size: few
V: TRBV30
J: TRBJ1-5
length: 18
D: NA
CDR3: CAWSATPQGQYSNQPQHF
DNA: TGTGCCTGGAGCGCAACTCCGCAAGGACAGTATAGCAATCAGCCCCAGCATTTT

size: NA
V: TRBV19
J: TRBJ2-5
length: 14
D: TRBD1
CDR3: CASSARTGEQTQYF
DNA: TGTGCCAGTAGTGCACGGACAGGGGAACAGACCCAGTACTTC

size: NA
V: TRBV6-6
J: TRBJ1-2
length: 15
D: TRBD1
CDR3: CASIHPDRGLGGYTF
DNA: TGTGCCAGCATCCACCCGGACAGGGGGCTTGGTGGCTACACCTTC

size: NA
V: TRBV5-1
J: TRBJ1-6
length: 12
D: NA
CDR3: CASSQPNSPLHF
DNA: TGCGCCAGCAGCCAGCCTAATTCACCCCTCCACTTT

size: NA
V: TRBV27
J: TRBJ1-6
length: 15
D: TRBD1
CDR3: CATGQEPSYNSPLHF
DNA: TGTGCCACCGGACAGGAACCCTCCTATAATTCACCCCTCCACTTT

size: NA
V: TRBV7-9
J: TRBJ1-2
length: 13
D: NA
CDR3: CASSLGVGDGYTF
DNA: TGTGCCAGCAGCTTAGGGGTAGGGGACGGCTACACCTTC